Below are 4 T cell receptor beta chains sequenced from a single sample in a study of T cell repertoires in cytomegalovirus infection. Antigens of these TCRs are unknown. TCRdb fed the reads into MiXCR, producing one record per CDR3 protein. Of about 770,000 distinct CDR3 sequences in the sample, about 29% are singletons; the top ten hold about 12%. Here the sequenced sample was cultured CD8+ T cells from PBMCs, taken from culture after CMV antigen stimulation. The receptors were sampled from a human donor in good health (CMV status not recorded). Some clones in this sample may be carry-over from other donors' samples.

As DNA, the CDR3 is TGCGCCAGCAGCCCGGACAGGGCGCCGAACACTGAAGCTTTCTTT. Its protein product is CASSPDRAPNTEAFF. V gene TRBV4-3 combines with J gene TRBJ1-1; the match to TRBD1 covers 8 bases. The germline V gene has CDR1 LGHNA and CDR2 YSLEER. The J segment lost 1 base and the V segment lost 4 bases, leaving 5 bases of the junction unmatched. This CDR3 has 15 amino acids.

The V gene is TRBV29-1, the J gene TRBJ2-5; TRBD2 matches at 10 bases. The germline gives CDR1 SQVTM, CDR2 ANQGSEA. V lost 8 bases, J lost 4 bases, and 7 bases stayed unmatched. The length of the CDR3 is 13 residues. In DNA, the CDR3 is TGCAGCACCTTAGCGGGGGGCCCAGAGACCCAGTACTTC. Protein sequence: CSTLAGGPETQYF.

The chain links TRBV10-3 to TRBJ2-7; 16 bases line up with TRBD2. Germline values: CDR1 ENHRY, CDR2 SYGVKD. The CDR3 totals 16 residues. With V trimmed by 4 bases and J by 7 bases, 7 bases remained unmatched. The CDR3 DNA reads TGTGCCATCAGTGGGGGACTAGCGGGGGGGCCTGAGGAGCAGTACGTC. The encoded protein is CAISGGLAGGPEEQYV.

This clonotype was counted only a few times. The chain combines TRBV7-9 with TRBJ2-5, with 10 bases identical to TRBD1. The V gene's germline CDR1 is SEHNR and CDR2 FQNEAQ (reference sequence). The V segment lost 6 bases and the J segment 0 bases; nucleotides outside the gene matches: 13. CDR3 size: 18 residues. This chain's CDR3 is CASSTGTGAFAHQETQYF. The CDR3 DNA follows: TGTGCCAGCAGTACCGGGACAGGGGCCTTCGCACACCAAGAGACCCAGTACTTC.